These T cell receptor beta chains were read from a single sample in a study of cytomegalovirus exposure and HLA in healthy donors. Clones were sequenced by immunoSEQ multiplex PCR, and TCRdb holds only the in-frame ones, with some missing. The sample has some 150,000 clones; around 79% are singletons. Sequenced input: PBMCs. All receptors derive from a man in his forties in good health and CMV-seropositive. The CDR3 runs from the conserved cysteine through the conserved F or W. A D gene is named only where the DNA matches it firmly. The size of a clone is reported for some rows only, either as once, few or many, or as a class for expanded clones.

-	TRBJ1-2	TRBV4-1	-	CASSQSLGNPTLGRGYTF	TGCGCCAGCAGCCAGAGCCTAGGTAACCCGACCCTCGGGAGGGGCTACACCTTC
TRBD2	TRBJ2-7	TRBV7-2	once	CASSGTSVGTSPYEQYF	TGTGCCAGCAGCGGCACTTCGGTGGGGACTAGCCCCTACGAGCAGTACTTC
-	TRBJ2-7	TRBV18	-	CASSPAKYYEQYF	TGTGCCAGCTCACCTGCGAAATACTACGAGCAGTACTTC
-	TRBJ1-5	TRBV7-2	-	CASSLVGGHYSNQPQHF	TGTGCCAGCAGCTTAGTTGGTGGACACTATAGCAATCAGCCCCAGCATTTT
TRBD1	TRBJ1-2	TRBV19	-	CASSLVGQGAYGYTF	TGTGCCAGTAGTCTGGTGGGACAGGGGGCCTATGGCTACACCTTC
-	TRBJ2-1	TRBV15	-	CATSGGLAEGYNEQFF	TGTGCCACCAGCGGCGGACTGGCGGAGGGCTACAATGAGCAGTTCTTC
-	TRBJ1-2	TRBV6-1	-	CASSTRNYGYTF	TGTGCCAGCAGTACCAGAAACTATGGCTACACCTTC
-	TRBJ1-2	TRBV11-2	-	CASSLSSSNYGYTF	TGTGCCAGCAGCTTATCGTCCAGTAACTATGGCTACACCTTC
TRBD1	TRBJ1-2	TRBV4-2	-	CASSRTGGARGGYTF	TGTGCCAGCAGCCGCACAGGGGGGGCGCGGGGTGGCTACACCTTC
-	TRBJ1-2	TRBV19	-	CATRRGEEGYTF	TGTGCCACCAGGCGGGGGGAAGAGGGCTACACCTTC
-	TRBJ1-1	TRBV20-1	-	CSAREGVGAFF	TGCAGTGCTAGAGAGGGAGTCGGGGCTTTCTTT
-	TRBJ2-3	TRBV6-5	-	CASSPRGTDTQYF	TGTGCCAGCAGCCCCCGGGGAACAGATACGCAGTATTTT
-	TRBJ2-1	TRBV19	-	CASCLGGSYNEQFF	TGTGCCAGCTGCCTAGGGGGCTCCTACAATGAGCAGTTCTTC
TRBD2	TRBJ2-2	TRBV11-3	-	CASKAGEATGELFF	TGTGCCAGCAAGGCGGGAGAAGCCACCGGGGAGCTGTTTTTT
-	TRBJ1-5	TRBV27	-	CASSLSYSNQPQHF	TGTGCCAGCAGTTTATCCTATAGCAATCAGCCCCAGCATTTT
-	TRBJ1-4	TRBV7-7	-	CASSLGPYEKLFF	TGTGCCAGCAGCTTAGGGCCGTATGAAAAACTGTTTTTT
-	TRBJ2-5	TRBV14	few	CASSQVRGPQETQYF	TGTGCCAGCAGCCAAGTCCGCGGTCCCCAAGAGACCCAGTACTTC
TRBD1	TRBJ2-2	TRBV7-3	-	CASSPPGQHNTGELFF	TGTGCCAGCAGTCCGCCGGGACAGCATAACACCGGGGAGCTGTTTTTT
-	TRBJ2-1	TRBV27	-	CASSLTGETEQFF	TGTGCCAGCAGTTTAACGGGAGAGACTGAGCAGTTCTTC
TRBD2	TRBJ2-7	TRBV7-6	-	CASSSTSGRNYEQYF	TGTGCCAGCAGCTCCACTAGCGGGAGGAACTACGAGCAGTACTTC
-	TRBJ1-1	TRBV7-3	-	CASSEQPGAPLEAFF	TGTGCCAGCAGCGAACAACCAGGGGCCCCTCTCGAAGCTTTCTTT
-	TRBJ2-7	TRBV6-5	-	CASRRESAYEQYF	TGTGCCAGCCGGAGGGAGTCCGCCTACGAGCAGTACTTC
TRBD1	TRBJ1-6	TRBV6-1	-	CASSGDRGNSPLHF	TGTGCCAGCAGTGGGGACAGGGGTAATTCACCCCTCCACTTT
TRBD1	TRBJ1-1	TRBV28	-	CASSLLDRVYTEAFF	TGTGCCAGCAGCCTCCTTGACAGGGTGTACACTGAAGCTTTCTTT
TRBD2	TRBJ2-7	TRBV5-1	-	CASSGGGSSYEQYF	TGCGCCAGCTCGGGGGGGGGAAGCTCCTACGAGCAGTACTTC
TRBD2	TRBJ2-7	TRBV7-9	-	CSSSHNSGRAHEQYF	TGTTCCAGCAGTCACAATAGCGGGAGGGCGCACGAGCAGTACTTC
TRBD2	TRBJ2-1	TRBV30	-	CASSRGVYPNEQFF	TGTGCCTCCAGTCGGGGGGTCTACCCCAATGAGCAGTTCTTC
TRBD2	TRBJ2-1	TRBV12-5	-	CASGLVPLPLAEVSYNEQFF	TGTGCTAGTGGTTTGGTACCCCTCCCTCTAGCGGAGGTCTCCTACAATGAGCAGTTCTTC
-	TRBJ2-7	TRBV28	-	CASASFFSYEQYF	TGTGCCTCCGCATCATTCTTCTCCTACGAGCAGTACTTC
-	TRBJ2-1	TRBV7-9	-	CSSSLNILGLTYNEQFF	TGTTCCAGCAGCTTAAATATCTTAGGACTTACCTACAATGAGCAGTTCTTC
-	TRBJ2-7	TRBV27	once	CASSLYQTWQEQYF	TGTGCCAGCAGTCTCTACCAGACTTGGCAGGAGCAGTACTTC
TRBD1	TRBJ1-1	TRBV27	-	CASTIQGAPKSSEAFF	TGTGCCAGCACAATACAGGGGGCGCCTAAGTCCTCTGAAGCTTTCTTT
-	TRBJ2-7	TRBV6-5	-	CASSDTGTGEQYF	TGTGCCAGCAGCGACACAGGGACGGGCGAGCAGTACTTC